This T cell receptor beta chain was documented in a study of patients and donors after allogeneic stem cell transplantation. A few counts support this clonotype. The V end was cut by 10 bases, the J end by 5 bases, with 17 bases between. The CDR3 covers 14 residues. Germline CDR1 and CDR2: MNHEY and SVGEGT. TCRdb re-called the RT-PCR reads through MiXCR, storing one row per CDR3 protein. Of about 960,000 distinct CDR3 sequences in the sample, approximately 19% were seen once. This sequence originates from a human donor who was either an allogeneic HSCT recipient or a stem cell or donor lymphocyte infusion donor (not recorded which). It is not recorded whose cells these are; they may come from a transplant donor. The source material was blood, either unsorted or a sorted T cell fraction (not recorded which). This chain uses TRBV6-2 or TRBV6-3 with TRBJ1-4; maybe TRBD1 (6 bases). In DNA form, the CDR3 reads TGTGCCACCAACTCAGGGGCGAGGAATGAAAAACTGTTTTTT. It encodes CATNSGARNEKLFF.